This TCR beta chain comes out of a study of cytomegalovirus exposure and HLA in healthy donors (dated by TCRdb to between 2016 and 2019). With respect to the entire study: An earlier analysis of approximately 640 of the donors reported more than 250 Gb of sequence data and 120 million or so unique TCR beta sequences from 150 million to 200 million T cells. An early release that covered some 640 HLA-typed donors contained around 300 gigabases of sequencing data and 85 million to 100 million unique TCR sequences. The genetic ancestry cluster associated with self-reported Caucasian donors included 81% of the 300 to 450 genotyped donors. The study aimed to test whether cataloging public T cell receptors could reveal signatures of past pathogen exposure. The study used immunosequencing to profile the T cell repertoires of 666 subjects and linked those repertoires to cytomegalovirus serostatus. Along with the roughly 670-subject first cohort, a separate validation cohort of around 120 different subjects was used. To predict cytomegalovirus infection status, the study brought together high-throughput TCR immunosequencing, statistical association of individual TCRs with disease status, and machine learning. A later analysis re-examined previously published TCR beta repertoires from about 670 donors and added high-resolution HLA genotyping to investigate patterns of TCR occurrence. In the later analysis, no new phenotypic data were used to find candidate immune exposures; instead, reliance was placed on TCR beta sequences and their occurrence across donors. An earlier analysis of around 640 of the donors used high-throughput TCR beta sequencing to judge whether each TCR beta V gene segment behaved as functional or pseudogenic. Donor age, sex, ethnicity and CMV serostatus were collected together with the repertoire data. A later genetic analysis took genome-wide SNP genotypes for about 55% of the 666 donors and used that subset as a discovery cohort. All discovery cohort repertoires had been generated using a single sequencing platform. Both class I and class II loci were covered by HLA typing, at four-digit resolution. The number of typed donors differed by locus: roughly 629-640 for A, B, C, DRB1 and DQB1; about 520 for DQA1; 606 for DPA1; and around 450 for DPB1. Five DR-DQ haplotypes were treated as single units for association and clustering because of strong linkage in the cohort. Among about 390 genotyped donors of the cohort, an average of about 240,000 unique TCR beta nucleotide sequences were sequenced per donor, 15% to 20% of them non-productive. Study-level results and caveats: Because HLA typing was missing for some donors at each locus, association tests included only the typed subset. Linkage disequilibrium might explain the correlated functional status among segregating V segments, but an unknown experimental factor could not be excluded. Assigning TCR associations to individual alleles was difficult when HLA alleles, especially DR and DQ, strongly co-occurred. According to a later genetic analysis, donors in an Asian-associated ancestry cluster had fewer N-insertions in productive TCRs than the approximately 670-donor mean. A later analysis found that TCR association rates varied across HLA loci, with DRB1 alleles showing the most associated TCRs and HLA-C alleles the fewest. Across donors, most TCR sequences were observed very rarely, whereas some public TCRs were present in many individuals. An association between a missense DCLRE1C variant and V-gene and J-gene trimming of TCR beta chains was found in a later genetic analysis and replicated in an independent cohort. The authors suggested that the approach could potentially be generalized to other disease states and immunological phenotypes. A few of the identified cytomegalovirus-associated TCR beta chains were confirmed in vitro to be specific for cytomegalovirus antigens. A further reported finding was that TCR beta sequences accurately predicted the HLA-A and HLA-B alleles for most subjects in the first cohort. In a later analysis, several top co-occurrence clusters were reported to appear linked to parvovirus B19, influenza, CMV and Epstein-Barr virus. Compared with equally common non-associated chains, HLA-associated TCR beta chains in a later analysis were more clonally expanded and had lower generation probabilities. In a later analysis, most CMV-associated TCR beta chains were found to appear HLA-restricted, with HLA associations seemingly driven largely by CMV exposure. At a false discovery rate of 0.05, a later analysis linked around 15,000 TCR beta sequences to specific HLA alleles. In this cohort, only TCR beta chains were sequenced, and detectable features were limited by the absence of alpha or paired-chain data. The classifier was reported to diagnose cytomegalovirus status with high specificity and sensitivity in both the original cohort and the validation cohort. In an earlier analysis of 587 of the donors, most TCR beta V segments were observed in productive rearrangements about 87% or about 30% of the time, broadly matching IMGT annotations. Roughly uniform sequencing depth across donors was assumed in presence/absence analyses, although this assumption may not hold. The study gave a list of under 200 TCR beta chains associated with cytomegalovirus. Over 15 rarely observed V segments, including chromosome 9 orphons, were excluded from the earlier analysis of about 600 of the donors because counts were too low. Immune exposure information for the cohort was limited to CMV serostatus. The sequencing pipeline was judged likely to have produced a cluster of highly shared sequence variants as a technical artifact.

Receptor amplification or capture employed the immunoSEQ multiplex PCR assay. For the multiplex PCR, a mixture combining 60 forward primers for TCR Vbeta segments and 13 reverse primers for TCR Jbeta segments was used. The CDR3 region of rearranged TCR beta genes was amplified from genomic DNA with a multiplex PCR assay. The amplified TCR beta libraries were sequenced on the Illumina HiSeq System as 87-base-pair reads. In the source study's methods: Across the roughly 670 repertoires, a later analysis counted roughly 77 million unique TCR beta chains, around 10 million of which were shared by at least two donors. A nearest-neighbor algorithm error-corrected the raw reads and collapsed the reads into unique sequences, merging closely related sequences to remove PCR and sequencing errors. CDR3 sequences were aligned to IMGT reference sequences to assign V, D and J gene segments. For a sequence to be retained, a match of at least six nucleotides to both a V gene segment and a J gene segment was required. A rearrangement was called productive if the CDR3 had no stop codons and remained in frame with V and J, and every other rearrangement was called non-productive. CDR3 was defined by IMGT convention, running from the second conserved V-encoded cysteine to the conserved J-encoded phenylalanine. Sequences without an unambiguous match to a single V gene segment were excluded from the earlier analysis of a few hundred of the donors. An earlier analysis of several hundred of the donors classified V segments as functional when productive rearrangements were above 56.7% and as segregating when the standard deviation between donors was above 5%. To diagnose cytomegalovirus status from the catalog of TCR beta chain sequences, a statistical classification framework was built. V and J gene assignment, in a later analysis, came from comparing TCR nucleotide sequences with IMGT/GENE-DB human TR gene sequences. In a later analysis, CDR3 sequences and most-parsimonious VDJ recombination scenarios were assigned using the TCRdist pipeline. A later analysis defined each TCR beta chain by its CDR3 amino acid sequence plus V-gene family, and excluded reads lacking a unique V-gene family. To address suspected cross-contamination and a sequencing artifact, a later analysis removed 592 highly shared, low-generation-probability nucleotide sequences. For each public chain, a later analysis derived a clonal expansion index from normalized ranks of inferred template counts within each repertoire. Generation probabilities in a later analysis came from a VDJ recombination model fitted to out-of-frame rearrangements, and those results were checked against IGoR. A later analysis scored TCR-TCR, TCR-HLA and TCR-CMV co-occurrence with hypergeometric tests, applying a repertoire-size bias correction to TCR pairs. In a later analysis, false discovery rates were estimated by permuting HLA or CMV assignments 20 times. In a later analysis, co-occurring TCRs were grouped using DBSCAN, with TCRdist sequence similarity added in when clustering inside HLA-allele-positive subsets. For co-occurrence clustering, repertoires with fewer than 30,000 or more than 120,000 public chains were excluded, along with roughly five repertoires with anomalous nucleotide sharing. Not all clones reach the TCRdb copy of this immuneACCESS table, which keeps in-frame sequences only. Checked studies attribute under half of the gap to unresolved V genes and leave the rest unexplained. That table is the source of V, J and clone size, and D and trimming were worked out from the DNA. Across this sample there are tens of thousands of clones, with about 79% seen only once. In total, the top ten clones hold 5.5% to 8.5% of the sample.

Worth noting for this clone: Its antigen target is currently unknown. Qualities for individual bases were not recorded, and no much larger clone is one base off.

The cohort was made up of around 720 healthy bone marrow donors. At the time of sampling, every cohort member was nominally healthy, though immune exposures that went unrecorded were likely present. The donor tested CMV seronegative and was one of the 352 seronegative cohort members. Every donor gave a peripheral blood sample, and the peripheral blood mononuclear cells from that sample were used for TCR beta sequencing. Genomic DNA was extracted from the blood cell samples with the Qiagen DNeasy Blood Extraction Kit. Sequencing was performed on PBMCs. The sequence was obtained from a woman between 35 and 50 years old in good health and CMV-seronegative.

The encoded CDR3 is CASSPISAGGPDEQFF. At the DNA level, the sequence is TGTGCCAGCAGCCCCATCTCAGCGGGGGGGCCAGATGAGCAGTTCTTC. The chain joins TRBV13 to TRBJ2-1; TRBD2 agrees with 10 junctional bases. V and J are trimmed by 5 bases and 8 bases, and the gene matches miss 12 bases of the junction. Reading from cysteine to phenylalanine, the CDR3 counts 16 amino acids. Kept here is only the CDR3 DNA, which spans 48 bases and is read in frame from base 1. In the germline V gene (reference sequence), CDR1 corresponds to PRHDT and CDR2 to FYEKMQ.